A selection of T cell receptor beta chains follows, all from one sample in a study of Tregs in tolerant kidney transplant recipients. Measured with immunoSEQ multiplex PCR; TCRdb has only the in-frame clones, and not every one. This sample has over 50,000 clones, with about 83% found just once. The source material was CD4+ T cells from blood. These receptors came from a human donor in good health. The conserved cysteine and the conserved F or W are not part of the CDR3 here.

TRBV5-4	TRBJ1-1	ASSHPQGAEAF
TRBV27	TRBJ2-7	ASSRAGASGRYEQY
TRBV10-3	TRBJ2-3	AISEGTGGGVDTQY
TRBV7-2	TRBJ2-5	ASSLAGLAGAQETQY
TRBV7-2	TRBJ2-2	ASSLAGGTGELF
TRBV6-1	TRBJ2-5	ASRGPGGTQY
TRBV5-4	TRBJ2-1	ASSPGGPYNEQF
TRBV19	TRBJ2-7	ASSRGGTSGRSYEQY
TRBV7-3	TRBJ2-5	ASSIGPGVQETQY
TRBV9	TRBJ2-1	ASTLTGTIVNEQF